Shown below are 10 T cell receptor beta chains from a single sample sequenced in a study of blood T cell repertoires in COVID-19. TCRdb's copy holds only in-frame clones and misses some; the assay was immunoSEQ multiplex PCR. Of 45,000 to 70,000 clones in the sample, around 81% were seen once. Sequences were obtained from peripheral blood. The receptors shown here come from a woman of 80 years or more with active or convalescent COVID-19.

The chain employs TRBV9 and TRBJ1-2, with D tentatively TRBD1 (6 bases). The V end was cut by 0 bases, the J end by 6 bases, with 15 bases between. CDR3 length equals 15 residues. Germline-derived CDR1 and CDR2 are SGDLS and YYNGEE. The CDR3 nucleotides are TGTGCCAGCAGCGTAGACGGTCGGGGGGCCGATGGCTACACCTTC. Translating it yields CASSVDGRGADGYTF. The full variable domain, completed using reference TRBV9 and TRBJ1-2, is DSGVTQTPKHLITATGQRVTLRCSPRSGDLSVYWYQQSLDQGLQFLIQYYNGEERAKGNILERFSAQQFPDLHSELNLSSLELGDSALYFCASSVDGRGADGYTFGSGTRLTVV.

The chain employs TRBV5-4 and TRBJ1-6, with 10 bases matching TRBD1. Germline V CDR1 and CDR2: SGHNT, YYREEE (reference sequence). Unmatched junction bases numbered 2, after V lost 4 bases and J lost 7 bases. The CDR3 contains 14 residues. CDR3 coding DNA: TGTGCCAGCAGCCGGGACAGGGGAAATTCACCCCTCCACTTT. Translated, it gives CASSRDRGNSPLHF.

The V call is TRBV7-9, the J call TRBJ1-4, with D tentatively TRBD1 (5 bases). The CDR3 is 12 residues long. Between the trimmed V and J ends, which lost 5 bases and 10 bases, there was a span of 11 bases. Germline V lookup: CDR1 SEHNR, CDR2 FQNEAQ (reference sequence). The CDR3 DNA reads TGTGCCAGCAGCCCTGGGGCCGCAAAACTGTTTTTT. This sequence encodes CASSPGAAKLFF.

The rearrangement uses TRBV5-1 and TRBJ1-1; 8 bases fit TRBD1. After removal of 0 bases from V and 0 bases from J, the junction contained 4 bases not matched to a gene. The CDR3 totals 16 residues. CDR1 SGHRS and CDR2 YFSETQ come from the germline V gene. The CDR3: CASSLDRGVLNTEAFF. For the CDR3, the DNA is TGCGCCAGCAGCTTGGACAGGGGGGTCCTGAACACTGAAGCTTTCTTT.

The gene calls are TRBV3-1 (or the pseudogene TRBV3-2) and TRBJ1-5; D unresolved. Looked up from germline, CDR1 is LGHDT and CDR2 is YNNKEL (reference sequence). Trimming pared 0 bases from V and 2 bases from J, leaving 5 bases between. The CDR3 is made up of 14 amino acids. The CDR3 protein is CASSQDPGNQPQHF. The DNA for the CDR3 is TGTGCCAGCAGCCAAGATCCGGGCAATCAGCCCCAGCATTTT.

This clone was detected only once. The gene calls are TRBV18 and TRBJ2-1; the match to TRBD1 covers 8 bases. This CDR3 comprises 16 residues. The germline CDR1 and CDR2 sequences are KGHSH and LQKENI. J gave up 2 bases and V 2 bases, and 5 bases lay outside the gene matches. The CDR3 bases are TGTGCCAGCTCACCAAGGCGGGACAGGACCTACAATGAGCAGTTCTTC. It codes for CASSPRRDRTYNEQFF.

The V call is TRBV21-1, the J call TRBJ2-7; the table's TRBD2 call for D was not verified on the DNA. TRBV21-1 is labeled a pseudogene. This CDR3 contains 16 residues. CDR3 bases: TGTGCCAGCAGCAAATGGGAGCGGGGGCTTTCCTACGAGCAGTACTTC. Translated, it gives CASSKWERGLSYEQYF.

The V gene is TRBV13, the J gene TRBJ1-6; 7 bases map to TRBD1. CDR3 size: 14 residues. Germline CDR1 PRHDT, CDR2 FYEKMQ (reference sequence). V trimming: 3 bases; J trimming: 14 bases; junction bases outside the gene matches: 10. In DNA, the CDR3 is TGTGCCAGCAGCTTTGGACAGGAACTTGGGGCCCTCCACTTT. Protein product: CASSFGQELGALHF. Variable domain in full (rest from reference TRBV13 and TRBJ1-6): AAGVIQSPRHLIKEKRETATLKCYPIPRHDTVYWYQQGPGQDPQFLISFYEKMQSDKGSIPDRFSAQQFSDYHSELNMSSLELGDSALYFCASSFGQELGALHFGNGTRLTVT.

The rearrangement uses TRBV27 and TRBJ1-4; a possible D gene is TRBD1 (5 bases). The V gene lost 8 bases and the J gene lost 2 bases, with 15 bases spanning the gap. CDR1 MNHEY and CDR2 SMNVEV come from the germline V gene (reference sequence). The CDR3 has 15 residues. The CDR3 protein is CASSRSGVTNEKLFF. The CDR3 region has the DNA TGTGCCAGCTCCCGGTCGGGGGTTACTAATGAAAAACTGTTTTTT.

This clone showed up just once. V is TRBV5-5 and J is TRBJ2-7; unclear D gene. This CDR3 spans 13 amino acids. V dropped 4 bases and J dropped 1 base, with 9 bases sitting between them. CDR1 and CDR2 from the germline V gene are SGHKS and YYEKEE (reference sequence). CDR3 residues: CASSSTVSYEQYF. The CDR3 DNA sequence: TGTGCCAGCAGCAGTACAGTTTCCTACGAGCAGTACTTC.